Following are 28 T cell receptor beta chains from one sample sequenced in a study of regulatory T cells in long-lasting Graves disease. The time point is: newly diagnosed GD, antithyroid drugs for less than 3 months. RNA extracted from PBMCs served as the sequencing template. Both iRepertoire HTBI primers and Arm-PCR of CDR3 regions were used to build the TCR beta libraries. One entry per CDR3 protein results from TCRdb running MiXCR on the multiplex PCR reads. The sample lists about 460,000 distinct CDR3 sequences, 13% to 15% occurring once. This same sample was also part of a study on T cells in Graves' hyperthyroidism and ophthalmopathy.

The sample consisted of peripheral blood mononuclear cells (PBMCs), taken at new diagnosis, from a patient treated with antithyroid drugs. The receptor source for this set is a woman in her 50s with Graves disease.

At least ten counts were recorded for this clonotype. The V call is TRBV6-2 or TRBV6-3, the J call TRBJ2-3; 9 nucleotides line up with TRBD1. The CDR3 extends over 16 amino acids. Trimming took 6 bases from V and 1 from J; bases not matched to a gene: 8. The germline V gene has CDR1 MNHEY and CDR2 SVGEGT. CDR3 sequence (DNA): TGTGCCAGCAGATTCTCGACAGGGGGGCGCACAGATACGCAGTATTTT. Translating it yields CASRFSTGGRTDTQYF.

This sequence joins TRBV2 and TRBJ2-1; 9 bases align to TRBD1. Germline loops: CDR1 SNHLY, CDR2 FYNNEI. The CDR3 runs 12 residues. V shed 11 bases and J 4 bases; nucleotides not matched to a gene: 3. Here the CDR3 reads CARGQGYNEQFF. CDR3 DNA sequence: TGTGCCCGCGGACAGGGGTACAATGAGCAGTTCTTC.

This sequence joins TRBV4-1 and TRBJ2-2, with 15 bases matching TRBD2. Germline assignment: CDR1 MGHRA and CDR2 YSYEKL. This CDR3 is 20 amino acids long. J lost 4 bases, V lost 0 bases, and 9 bases had no gene match. The CDR3 nucleotides read TGCGCCAGCAGCCAAGACCCGGGACTAGCGGGAGGACCGGGCACCGGGGAGCTGTTTTTT. Translating gives CASSQDPGLAGGPGTGELFF.

This chain links TRBV9 with TRBJ2-3; TRBD2 aligns across 10 bases. Germline values: CDR1 SGDLS, CDR2 YYNGEE. V lost 4 bases and J lost 5; bases outside the gene matches: 10. This CDR3 comprises 16 residues. The CDR3 nucleotides are TGTGCCAGCAGCCCCTCCGGAGCGGGAGGGGGAGATACGCAGTATTTT. Translation gives CASSPSGAGGGDTQYF.

The sample holds a few counts of this clonotype. This could be a read error, since a much larger clone is one nucleotide away. This chain links TRBV6-1 with TRBJ2-3, with 9 bases that match TRBD2. The CDR3 consists of 16 residues. V shed 10 bases and J 1 base; nucleotides not matched to a gene: 12. The V gene's germline CDR1 is MNHNS and CDR2 SASEGT. In nucleotides, the CDR3 is TGTGCCAACAGCCCTCTGGGCGGGAGGGGCACAGATACGCAGTATTTT. It yields the protein CANSPLGGRGTDTQYF.

Turning to this clonotype: One end of the junction does not line up with germline, which may come from a read error. The chain recombines TRBV12-3 or TRBV12-4 with TRBJ2-5, with D maybe TRBD2 (5 bases). There are 13 residues in the CDR3. Here the CDR3 reads CASSSGIQEAQYF. The CDR3 DNA is TGTGCCAGCAGCTCCGGGATTCAAGAGGCCCAGTACTTC.

This clonotype was counted between two and nine times. This rearrangement joins TRBV6-9 to TRBJ2-7; 7 bases line up with TRBD1. Germline V gives CDR1 MNHGY, CDR2 SVAAGI. This CDR3 is 16 amino acids long. With 3 bases clipped from V and 3 bases from J, the junction kept 11 bases outside the gene matches. The CDR3 sequence: CASSYFTGTVLYEQYF. Written as DNA, the CDR3 is TGTGCCAGCAGTTACTTTACCGGGACAGTGCTCTACGAGCAGTACTTC.

This clonotype was observed at least ten times. This chain links TRBV28 with TRBJ2-1; 9 positions agree with TRBD1. Germline CDR1 is MDHEN and CDR2 is SYDVKM. The CDR3 totals 15 residues. V lost 7 bases to trimming and J lost 7 bases; unmatched junction nucleotides: 11. CDR3 DNA sequence: TGTGCCAGCACCTCAAGGGGACAGGGCTATAATGAGCAGTTCTTC. It translates to CASTSRGQGYNEQFF.

The rearrangement joins TRBV15 to TRBJ2-3; tentatively, D is TRBD1 (6 bases). Trimming stripped 2 bases from V and 1 base from J, with 13 bases between. CDR1 and CDR2 (germline): LNHNV, YYDKDF (reference sequence). The CDR3 contains 16 residues. The CDR3 loop is CATSRQPQGGTDTQYF. The CDR3 nucleotides read TGTGCCACCAGCAGACAACCACAGGGAGGCACAGATACGCAGTATTTT.

The chain uses TRBV7-6 and TRBJ1-3; the match to TRBD1 covers 9 bases. Per germline, CDR1 SGHVS and CDR2 FNYEAQ. V shed 5 bases, J shed 0 bases, and the junction held 8 bases outside the gene matches. This CDR3 has 17 amino acids. The CDR3 here is CASSTGTGTGSGNTIYF. The CDR3, as DNA: TGTGCCAGCAGCACGGGGACAGGGACGGGCTCTGGAAACACCATATATTTT.

This chain connects TRBV5-1 to TRBJ2-3, with D unresolved. Trimming removed 1 base from V and 0 bases from J, with 12 bases in between. Germline lookup yields CDR1 SGHRS and CDR2 YFSETQ. The CDR3 is 16 residues long. CDR3 amino acids: CASSLLASSSTDTQYF. CDR3 nucleotides: TGCGCCAGCAGCTTGTTAGCATCTTCTAGCACAGATACGCAGTATTTT.

This clonotype was observed at least ten times. The chain's CDR3 is CASSPPGREQYF. The CDR3 DNA is TGTGCCAGCTCACCACCTGGGCGGGAGCAGTACTTC. The chain recombines TRBV18 with TRBJ2-7; D is undetermined. CDR3 size: 12 residues. CDR1 and CDR2 from the germline V gene are KGHSH and LQKENI. The V and J ends lost 0 bases and 7 bases respectively, with 7 bases between them.

This clonotype was seen ten or more times. The chain couples TRBV28 to TRBJ2-7; 8 bases are a match to TRBD1. Germline V gives CDR1 MDHEN, CDR2 SYDVKM. Germline trimming cut 6 bases from V and 2 bases from J; bases unmatched to any gene: 12. CDR3 length equals 16 residues. DNA of the CDR3: TGTGCCAGCAGAGAAGAGGACAGGGTTGGGGCCTACGAGCAGTACTTC. Amino acids: CASREEDRVGAYEQYF.

The CDR3 here is CSAATGGEEGYTF. The DNA for the CDR3 is TGCAGTGCCGCAACAGGGGGGGAAGAAGGCTACACCTTC. The chain links TRBV20-1 to TRBJ1-2, with TRBD1 identical over 8 bases. The CDR3 loop spans 13 amino acids. V shed 6 bases, J shed 8 bases, and the junction held 11 bases outside the gene matches. Germline CDR1 is DFQATT and CDR2 is SNEGSKA (reference sequence).

As for this clonotype: A much larger clone sits a single nucleotide away, making a read error possible. The rearrangement joins TRBV12-5 to TRBJ2-4; D remains unclear. The CDR3 consists of 15 residues. CDR1 is LGHNT and CDR2 is FRNRAP in the germline V gene. V gave up 1 base and J gave up 2 bases, with 9 bases separating them. The DNA for the CDR3 is TGTGCTAGTGGTTTGGCGACCATAACCAAAAACATTCAGTACTTC. Protein: CASGLATITKNIQYF.

Notes on this clonotype: Given a much more abundant clone one base away, this may be a read error. The J gene is TRBJ2-1, the V gene TRBV28; no reliable D call. The CDR3 is made up of 14 amino acids. Germline V CDR1 and CDR2: MDHEN, SYDVKM. CDR3 sequence (DNA): TGTGCCAGCTCAAGACCGGACGCCTACAATGAGCAGCTCTTC. Protein: CASSRPDAYNEQLF.

The chain couples TRBV2 to TRBJ2-7; 11 positions agree with TRBD2. The length of the CDR3 is 14 residues. Germline V lookup: CDR1 SNHLY, CDR2 FYNNEI. The J segment lost 5 bases and the V segment lost 10 bases, leaving 10 bases of the junction unmatched. The CDR3 here is CATKTGLAGHEQYF. The CDR3 DNA follows: TGTGCCACCAAAACCGGACTAGCGGGTCACGAGCAGTACTTC. The full variable domain, in which reference TRBV2 and TRBJ2-7 provide the parts outside the CDR3, is EPEVTQTPSHQVTQMGQEVILRCVPISNHLYFYWYRQILGQKVEFLVSFYNNEISEKSEIFDDQFSVERPDGSNFTLKIRSTKLEDSAMYFCATKTGLAGHEQYFGPGTRLTVT.

V is TRBV7-2 and J is TRBJ1-6; tentatively, D is TRBD1 (6 bases). V lost 1 base and J 7 bases, leaving 11 bases between the germline ends. The germline CDR1 and CDR2 sequences are SGHTA and FQGNSA. The CDR3 spans 15 residues. The CDR3 spells CASSLVHRDNSPLHF. For the CDR3, the DNA is TGTGCCAGCAGCTTAGTTCACAGGGACAATTCACCCCTCCACTTT.

In the case of this clonotype: It may be a read error: a sequence one base away is much more abundant. This chain joins TRBV5-1 and TRBJ2-5; D possibly corresponds to TRBD1 (6 bases). The CDR3 is made up of 15 amino acids. Trimming cost V 4 bases and J 4 bases, with 17 bases left between them. Germline V gene data show CDR1 as SGHRS and CDR2 as YFSETQ. CDR3 protein: CASSPRDIGGETQYF. The CDR3 coding sequence is TGCGCCAGCAGCCCCCGGGACATCGGAGGAGAGACCCAGTACTTC.

This clonotype was detected ten times or more. This chain connects TRBV28 to TRBJ2-7; 7 nucleotides align to TRBD2. Per germline, CDR1 MDHEN and CDR2 SYDVKM. The length of the CDR3 is 15 residues. V gave up 5 bases and J gave up 3 bases; unmatched junction bases: 10. CDR3 sequence: CASSLLGEGGYEQYF. DNA of the CDR3: TGTGCCAGCAGTCTGCTGGGGGAGGGAGGCTACGAGCAGTACTTC.

This rearrangement joins TRBV5-1 to TRBJ1-4, with D perhaps matching TRBD1 (6 bases). This CDR3 comprises 14 residues. Trimming removed 4 bases from V and 3 bases from J, with 10 bases in between. The germline CDR1 and CDR2 sequences are SGHRS and YFSETQ. DNA for the CDR3: TGCGCCAGCAGCCAGGGGCCGGCTAATGAAAAACTGTTTTTT. Its translation: CASSQGPANEKLFF. The variable domain in full, with the rest retrieved from reference TRBV5-1 and TRBJ1-4, is KAGVTQTPRYLIKTRGQQVTLSCSPISGHRSVSWYQQTPGQGLQFLFEYFSETQRNKGNFPGRFSGRQFSNSRSEMNVSTLELGDSALYLCASSQGPANEKLFFGSGTQLSVL.

V and J are TRBV12-3 or TRBV12-4 and TRBJ2-2; D uncertain. This CDR3 comprises 16 residues. Between the trimmed V and J ends, which lost 6 bases and 4 bases, there was a span of 18 bases. CDR3 in amino acids: CASSEGLRASTGELFF. For the CDR3, the DNA is TGTGCCAGCAGCGAAGGCTTACGGGCGAGCACCGGGGAGCTGTTTTTT.

This clonotype was detected many times. An end of the junction does not agree with germline; a read error may underlie this. This chain links TRBV6-2 or TRBV6-3 with TRBJ1-6; TRBD1 is a possible D gene (6 bases). Per the germline V gene, CDR1 is MNHEY and CDR2 is SVGEGT. This CDR3 is built from 12 residues. This CDR3 is CASNYREAPLHF. The CDR3 DNA follows: TGTGCCAGCAATTACAGGGAGGCACCCCTCCACTTT.

With respect to this clonotype: A far more abundant clone sits one base away, making this likely a read error. The rearrangement uses TRBV11-2 and TRBJ2-3; 10 bases align to TRBD2. Matching the DNA end better, TRBJ2-1 makes the J call doubtful. The length of the CDR3 is 15 residues. Germline lookup yields CDR1 SGHAT and CDR2 FQNNGV. CDR3 sequence: CASSLMVAGGIEQFF. Here the CDR3 DNA reads TGTGCCAGCAGCTTAATGGTAGCGGGAGGTATTGAGCAGTTCTTC.

Many counts were recorded for this clonotype. J is TRBJ2-1 and V is TRBV20-1; the D gene is possibly TRBD1 (6 bases). The length of the CDR3 is 15 residues. Per germline, CDR1 DFQATT and CDR2 SNEGSKA (reference sequence). Trimming removed 5 bases from V and 4 bases from J, with 18 bases in between. As DNA, the CDR3 is TGCAGTGCTCCTCTAGTGGGGGACACATACAATGAGCAGTTCTTC. Translating it yields CSAPLVGDTYNEQFF.

This clonotype was recorded many times. The chain couples TRBV3-1 to TRBJ1-1; 9 bases line up with TRBD1. Losses at the gene ends were 4 bases for V and 5 bases for J; bases not matched to a gene: 5. The CDR3 runs 14 residues. CDR1 and CDR2 from the germline V gene are LGHDT and YNNKEL (reference sequence). In DNA, the CDR3 is TGTGCCAGCAGCCCTGGACAGGGGAAGACTGAAGCTTTCTTT. Encoded protein: CASSPGQGKTEAFF.

This clonotype was observed at least ten times. The rearrangement uses TRBV6-1 and TRBJ1-4, with D possibly matching TRBD1 (6 bases). V dropped 6 bases and J dropped 6 bases, with 14 bases sitting between them. Germline V gene sequence: CDR1 MNHNS, CDR2 SASEGT. The CDR3 extends over 14 amino acids. In nucleotides, the CDR3 is TGTGCCAGCAGAGTAGGGGGGGCGGATGAAAAACTGTTTTTT. It encodes CASRVGGADEKLFF.

This clonotype was seen repeatedly, ten times or more. The V call is TRBV7-9, the J call TRBJ2-7; D unresolved. The CDR3 is 12 amino acids. Per germline, CDR1 SEHNR and CDR2 FQNEAQ (reference sequence). Trimming took off 5 bases at V and 7 bases at J, with 12 bases between the two ends. This chain's CDR3 is CASSPLITEQYF. The CDR3 DNA reads as TGTGCCAGCAGCCCGTTGATAACAGAGCAGTACTTC.